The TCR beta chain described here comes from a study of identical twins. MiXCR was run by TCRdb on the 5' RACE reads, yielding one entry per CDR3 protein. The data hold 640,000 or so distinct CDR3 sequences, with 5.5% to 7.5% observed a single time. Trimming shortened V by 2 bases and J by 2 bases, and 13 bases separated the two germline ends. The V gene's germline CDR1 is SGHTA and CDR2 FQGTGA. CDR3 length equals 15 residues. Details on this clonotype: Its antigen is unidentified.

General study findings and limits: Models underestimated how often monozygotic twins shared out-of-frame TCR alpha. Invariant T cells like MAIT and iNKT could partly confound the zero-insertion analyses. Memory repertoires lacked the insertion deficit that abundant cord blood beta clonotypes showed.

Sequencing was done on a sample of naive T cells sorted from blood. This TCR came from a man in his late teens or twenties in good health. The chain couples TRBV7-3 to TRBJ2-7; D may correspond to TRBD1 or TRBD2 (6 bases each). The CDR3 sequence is CASSLRSGGPYEQYF. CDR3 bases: TGTGCCAGCAGCTTACGATCCGGGGGCCCCTACGAGCAGTACTTC.